This TCR beta chain was found in a study of blood T cell repertoires in COVID-19. Study at large: The samples span acute and convalescent COVID-19 from the United States, Italy and Spain.

The protocol was immunoSEQ multiplex PCR, while the TCRdb copy is restricted to in-frame clones and leaves out a portion. Of some 250,000 clones detected, roughly 90% appear once; the ten largest clones hold about 2.3%. This clone appeared a few times. This CDR3 is built from 15 residues. The germline V gene encodes CDR1 SGHDN and CDR2 FVKESK. Trimming pared 6 bases from V and 7 bases from J, leaving 19 bases between. The J gene is TRBJ2-1, the V gene TRBV14, with D possibly being TRBD1 (6 bases). The sample consisted of PBMCs or T cells enriched from blood (not recorded which). The sequence derives from a woman aged 40 to 50 with acute COVID-19. The CDR3 reads CASRSWQQGVNEQFF. Here the CDR3 DNA reads TGTGCCAGCAGATCGTGGCAACAGGGCGTGAATGAGCAGTTCTTC.